This T cell receptor beta chain comes out of a study of beta chain features in type 1 diabetes. The CDR3 runs to 14 residues. Trimming removed 0 bases from V and 6 bases from J; junction bases left unmatched: 5. CDR1 is GTSNPN and CDR2 is SVGIG in the germline V gene (reference sequence). The sequenced template was cDNA made from the entire isolated RNA. Clones were read by immunoSEQ multiplex PCR, and TCRdb kept only the in-frame ones, dropping some. There are around 450,000 clones in the sample; 9.5% to 12% occur only once, and about 0.045% lies in the top ten. The V gene is TRBV30, the J gene TRBJ1-5, with 7 bases aligning to TRBD1. Sequencing was done on a sample of naive CD4+ T cells from blood. This clonotype was sampled from a woman aged 18-29 years in good health. The CDR3: CAWSVTGVFQPQHF. CDR3 bases: TGTGCCTGGAGTGTAACAGGGGTTTTTCAGCCCCAGCATTTT.